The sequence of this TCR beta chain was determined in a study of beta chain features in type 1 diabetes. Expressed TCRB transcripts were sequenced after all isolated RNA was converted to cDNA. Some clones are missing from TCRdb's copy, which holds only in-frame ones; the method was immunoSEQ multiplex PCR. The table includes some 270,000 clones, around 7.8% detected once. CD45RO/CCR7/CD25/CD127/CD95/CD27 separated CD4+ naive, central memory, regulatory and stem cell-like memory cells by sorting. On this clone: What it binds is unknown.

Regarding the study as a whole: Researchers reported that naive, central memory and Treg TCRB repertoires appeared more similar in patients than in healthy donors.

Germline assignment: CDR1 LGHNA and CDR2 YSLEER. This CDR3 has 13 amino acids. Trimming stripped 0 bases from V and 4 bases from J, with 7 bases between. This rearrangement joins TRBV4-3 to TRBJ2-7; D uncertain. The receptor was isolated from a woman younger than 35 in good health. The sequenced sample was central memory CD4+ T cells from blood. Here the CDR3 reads CASSQDWPYEQYF. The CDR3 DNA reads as TGCGCCAGCAGCCAAGATTGGCCGTACGAGCAGTACTTC.